This TCR beta chain came from a study of shared clonotypes between healthy human individuals. The data were produced by immunoSEQ multiplex PCR, yet TCRdb's version contains in-frame clones alone and is incomplete. The table has about 580,000 clones, roughly 98% seen once. The naive CD8 subset, CD45RO-negative cells positively selected for CCR7, excluded terminally differentiated effector memory CD45RA+ cells. The CDR3 spans 14 residues. The V gene's germline CDR1 is SNHLY and CDR2 FYNNEI. Trimming cost V 1 base and J 1 base, with 7 bases left between them. The clonotype originates from a man aged 25 to 40 in good health. The sequencing sample was made of naive CD8+ T cells sorted from blood. The rearrangement links TRBV2 to TRBJ1-1; D gene ambiguous. CDR3 nucleotide sequence: TGTGCCAGCAGTGAAGAGGTGGGGAACACTGAAGCTTTCTTT. The encoded protein is CASSEEVGNTEAFF.